This entry concerns a single TCR beta chain. Its recognized antigen is unknown. No base quality values were provided; no much bigger clone lies one nucleotide off. Amplification of TCR beta CDR3 regions was carried out from RNA transcripts. A first-round RT-PCR of the TCR CDR3 used the HTBI primer set with the Qiagen OneStep RT-PCR kit. Libraries were constructed in a second round of multiplex PCR, after which size selection and purification were carried out. Libraries were sequenced paired-end with 100 bp reads on an Illumina HiSeq2000. On the study's bioinformatics: SOAPnuke was used to process the raw data, with reads discarded if the reads contained adapters or uncalled bases, had a mean Phred below 15, or lacked an exact constant-primer or identifier match. COPE v1.2.5 was used to merge high-quality paired reads, and clonotypes were defined as unique nucleotide sequences. MiTCR v1.1 was used to align clonotypes to the IMGT TRBV, TRBD and TRBJ reference segments. Analysis was restricted to V-J combinations with a frequency above 0.0001, which covered roughly 99% of repertoires. The TCS score was defined as F50 (clonal expansion) divided by E x V (chaos), with BLOSUM62-based TCRdist calculated between CDR3 peptides within each V-J. Welch's t-statistics and random forest reduced roughly 540 V-J features to roughly 13, which were used in a naive Bayes classifier (R e1071). The Morisita-Horn index was used to measure how similar the thyroid and blood repertoires were. TCRdb trimmed public reads at Q25 via fastp, called clones via MiXCR and kept in-frame beta chains. All rows with the same CDR3 protein become a single entry with the most common DNA and genes. None of the V and J calls come from the authors' own analysis; TCRdb made them. The sample has 450,000 to 700,000 distinct CDR3 sequences on record, 46% of them singletons. The ten largest clones take up about 8.3% of the sample.

This record comes from a study of T cells in Graves' hyperthyroidism and ophthalmopathy (dated by TCRdb to about 2019). For the wider study: To identify distinguishing TCR V-J signatures, a discovery cohort of some 99 patients was used, comprising 43 with Graves' ophthalmopathy and some 60 with stable Graves' hyperthyroidism. An independent validation cohort of around 20 hyperthyroidism patients and 15 or so patients who later progressed to ophthalmopathy tested prospective prediction of ophthalmopathy. The study also compared thyroid tissue and blood T-cell repertoires from more than five Graves' hyperthyroidism patients. The paper describes TCR Vbeta CDR3 sequencing of about 140 peripheral blood samples, made up of under 50 ophthalmopathy patients, 70 to 75 hyperthyroidism patients and roughly 17 progressor patients. Following sampling, methimazole starting at 30 mg daily was given to hyperthyroidism patients, and high-dose intravenous methylprednisolone was given to ophthalmopathy patients. The roughly 90 discovery patients were divided at random into training and test sets in a 7:3 ratio. The investigation overall reported the following: In validation, progression to ophthalmopathy was predicted by the model with 70% to 71% sensitivity and roughly 72% specificity, a median of roughly six months before onset. Ophthalmopathy was separated from stable hyperthyroidism by a 13 V-J signature model, with around 90% sensitivity and approximately 84% specificity obtained in cross-validation and 80%/75% obtained in testing. Sample size was not statistically predetermined, and blinding of investigators to group allocation was not performed. Most expanded thyroid clonotypes (frequency above 0.001) were also detected in blood, suggesting blood repertoires may reflect thyroid immune responses.

A patient counted as having stable Graves' hyperthyroidism if no progression to ophthalmopathy occurred over 18 months of follow-up. The hyperthyroidism patients were between 18 and 65 years old and newly diagnosed, with a disease duration of less than 2 months. The study excluded patients with uncontrolled infections, other autoimmune diseases, pregnancy or lactation. Diagnoses relied on clinical symptoms, serum thyroxine and TRAb, thyroid ultrasound and orbital computed tomography. Total RNA was extracted with Trizol reagent, and quality was checked on an Agilent 2100 Bioanalyzer. Trimming removed 6 bases from V and 7 bases from J, leaving 16 bases between the germline ends. The CDR3 holds 13 amino acids from the cysteine to the phenylalanine. Here the CDR3 DNA is all that survives: 39 bases in frame from base 1. The germline V gene (reference sequence) specifies MNHEY as CDR1 and SMNVEV as CDR2.

The rearranged segments are TRBV27 and TRBJ2-7, with TRBD2 as a weak D call on 6 bases. Sequenced: peripheral blood or thyroid tissue (not recorded which). This receptor was obtained from a young woman with Graves' hyperthyroidism. DNA sequence: TGTGCCAGCAGATGGGGGGTTCTGGGGGAGCAGTACTTC. This is translated as CASRWGVLGEQYF.